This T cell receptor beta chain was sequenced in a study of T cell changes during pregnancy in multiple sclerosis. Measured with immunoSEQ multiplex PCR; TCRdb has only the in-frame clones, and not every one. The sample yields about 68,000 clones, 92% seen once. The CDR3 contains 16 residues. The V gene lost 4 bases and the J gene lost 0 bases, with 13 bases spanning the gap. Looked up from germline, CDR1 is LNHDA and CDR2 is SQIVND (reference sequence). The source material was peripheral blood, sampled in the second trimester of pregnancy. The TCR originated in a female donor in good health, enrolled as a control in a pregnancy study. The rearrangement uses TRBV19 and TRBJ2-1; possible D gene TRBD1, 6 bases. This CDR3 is CASSRGLVSSYNEQFF. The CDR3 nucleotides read TGTGCCAGTAGTAGGGGGCTGGTTAGCTCCTACAATGAGCAGTTCTTC.